This TCR beta chain was recorded in a study of blood T cell repertoires in COVID-19. The CDR3 contains 19 residues. The V and J ends lost 5 bases and 0 bases respectively, with 20 bases between them. CDR1 is LGHNT, CDR2 FRNRAP, per germline. As originally analysed: Amplification from reference gene primers served as the basis for estimated nucleated cell counts. Here immunoSEQ multiplex PCR was the method, and the copy in TCRdb shows in-frame clones only, minus some. The D gene and trimming were derived from the DNA, and the V and J assignments and clone size from that table. Of some 320,000 clones in the sample, 75% to 85% are singletons; the top ten hold around 7.2%.

The sample comprised peripheral blood. The clonotype was recovered from a human donor in a cohort sampled during active COVID-19. The chain uses TRBV12-5 and TRBJ2-6; D might be TRBD1 (7 bases). In DNA, the CDR3 is TGTGCTAGTGGTCGCGGGACAGCTGGTGTTCACTCTGGGGCCAACGTCCTGACTTTC. It specifies CASGRGTAGVHSGANVLTF.